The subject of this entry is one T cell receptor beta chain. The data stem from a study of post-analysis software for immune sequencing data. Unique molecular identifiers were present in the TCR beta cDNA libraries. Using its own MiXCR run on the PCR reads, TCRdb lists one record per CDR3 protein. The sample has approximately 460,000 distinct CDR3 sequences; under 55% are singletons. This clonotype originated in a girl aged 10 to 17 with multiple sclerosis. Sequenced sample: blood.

DNA of the CDR3: TGTGCCAGCAGCTTAGTCGGACAGGGTACGGTACGCACTGAAGCTTTCTTT. This encodes CASSLVGQGTVRTEAFF. The chain links TRBV7-2 to TRBJ1-1; 8 bases agree with TRBD1. The CDR3 has 17 amino acids. Looked up from germline, CDR1 is SGHTA and CDR2 is FQGNSA. The J segment lost 4 bases and the V segment lost 1 base, leaving 11 bases of the junction unmatched.